Listed here are 13 T cell receptor beta chains from one sample, sequenced in a study of blood T cell repertoires in COVID-19. Clones were sequenced by immunoSEQ multiplex PCR, and TCRdb holds only the in-frame ones, with some missing. The sample includes roughly 60,000 clones, 60% to 85% seen only once; the top ten take about 30%. Input material: peripheral blood. The source of these receptors is a human donor in a cohort sampled during active COVID-19.

The chain employs TRBV30 and TRBJ1-6; 7 bases agree with TRBD1. The CDR3 runs 15 residues. V gave up 1 base and J gave up 7 bases; unmatched junction bases: 7. The germline CDR1 and CDR2 sequences are GTSNPN and SVGIG (reference sequence). CDR3 DNA sequence: TGTGCCTGGAGTGCCCCGGGACAGCGAAATTCACCCCTCCACTTT. This sequence encodes CAWSAPGQRNSPLHF.

This clone was seen a few times. The V call is TRBV12-5, the J call TRBJ2-5; a possible D gene is TRBD1 (6 bases). The germline V gene has CDR1 LGHNT and CDR2 FRNRAP. This CDR3 comprises 14 residues. Trimming removed 1 base at V and 5 bases at J, with 11 bases between. DNA of the CDR3: TGTGCTAGTGGTTTGGGACAGGTGGGGGAGACCCAGTACTTC. Its protein is CASGLGQVGETQYF.

This clone was seen a few times. V gene TRBV7-9 combines with J gene TRBJ1-3; 7 positions match TRBD1. CDR3 length equals 15 residues. V shed 4 bases, J shed 0 bases, and the junction held 3 bases outside the gene matches. The germline gives CDR1 SEHNR, CDR2 FQNEAQ (reference sequence). CDR3 DNA: TGTGCCAGCAGCTCCGACAGGGTCTCTGGAAACACCATATATTTT. The encoded protein is CASSSDRVSGNTIYF.

This clone showed up just a few times. The V gene is TRBV28, the J gene TRBJ2-5, with D tentatively TRBD1 (5 bases). Germline loops: CDR1 MDHEN, CDR2 SYDVKM. The CDR3 runs to 14 residues. Trimming removed 3 bases at V and 1 base at J, with 9 bases between. The CDR3: CASSFLQVQETQYF. As DNA, the CDR3 is TGTGCCAGCAGTTTCTTACAGGTCCAAGAGACCCAGTACTTC.

This clone was observed a single time. The V and J genes are TRBV2 and TRBJ2-1; the match to TRBD1 covers 7 bases. The trim removed 7 bases at V and 7 bases at J, leaving 10 bases unmatched. The length of the CDR3 is 14 residues. Germline CDR1 reads SNHLY; CDR2 reads FYNNEI. The CDR3 DNA reads as TGTGCCAGCAACCTATTGGGACAGTTTAATGAGCAGTTCTTC. Translated: CASNLLGQFNEQFF. Using reference TRBV2 and TRBJ2-1 for the parts outside the CDR3, the full variable domain is EPEVTQTPSHQVTQMGQEVILRCVPISNHLYFYWYRQILGQKVEFLVSFYNNEISEKSEIFDDQFSVERPDGSNFTLKIRSTKLEDSAMYFCASNLLGQFNEQFFGPGTRLTVL.

This clone was picked up one time. The chain recombines TRBV9 with TRBJ2-7, with 8 bases that match TRBD1. The germline V gene has CDR1 SGDLS and CDR2 YYNGEE. V lost 2 bases and J lost 4; bases outside the gene matches: 14. This CDR3 region has 17 residues. CDR3 coding DNA: TGTGCCAGCAGCGTCCCGGGACAGGTGGTGATGGGGTACGAGCAGTACTTC. Its translation is CASSVPGQVVMGYEQYF. The full variable domain, in which reference TRBV9 and TRBJ2-7 provide the parts outside the CDR3, is DSGVTQTPKHLITATGQRVTLRCSPRSGDLSVYWYQQSLDQGLQFLIQYYNGEERAKGNILERFSAQQFPDLHSELNLSSLELGDSALYFCASSVPGQVVMGYEQYFGPGTRLTVT.

The chain joins TRBV12-3 or TRBV12-4 to TRBJ1-5; no firm D call. Between the trimmed V and J ends, which lost 3 bases and 4 bases, there was a span of 7 bases. This CDR3 has 13 amino acids. CDR3 sequence: CASSFSLNQPQHF. CDR3 sequence (DNA): TGTGCCAGCAGTTTTTCCCTTAATCAGCCCCAGCATTTT.

The V and J genes are TRBV10-2 and TRBJ2-3; the D is unclear. This CDR3 has 13 residues. Looked up from germline, CDR1 is WSHSY and CDR2 is SAAADI. V lost 6 bases and J lost 2, with 9 bases in between. CDR3: CASRYTTTDTQYF. CDR3 coding DNA: TGCGCCAGCAGGTATACTACCACAGATACGCAGTATTTT.

For the CDR3, the DNA is TGTGCCAGCAGCCTCAATAGCGGGGGATACGGGGAGCTGTTTTTT. Translated, it gives CASSLNSGGYGELFF. The chain uses TRBV7-2 and TRBJ2-2, with TRBD2 identical over 9 bases. Trimming cost V 5 bases and J 7 bases; bases outside gene matches: 8. The CDR3 spans 15 residues. Germline V CDR1 and CDR2: SGHTA, FQGNSA.

V usage is TRBV15 and J usage is TRBJ1-4; 8 bases match TRBD1. V lost 1 base to trimming and J lost 7 bases; unmatched junction nucleotides: 8. CDR1 LNHNV and CDR2 YYDKDF come from the germline V gene (reference sequence). The CDR3 sequence is 16 residues long. The CDR3 DNA follows: TGTGCCACCAGCAGAGGAGAAACAGGGGGGGTTGAAAAACTGTTTTTT. This encodes CATSRGETGGVEKLFF.

The sample holds a few counts of this clone. The chain joins TRBV18 to TRBJ2-7; D may be TRBD2 (5 bases). Per germline, CDR1 KGHSH and CDR2 LQKENI. V was shortened by 0 bases and J by 3 bases, with 9 bases between the two germline ends. The CDR3 sequence is 14 residues long. CDR3 coding DNA: TGTGCCAGCTCACCACCTAACGGGGTCTACGAGCAGTACTTC. It encodes CASSPPNGVYEQYF.

The gene calls are TRBV28 and TRBJ2-7; 9 bases match TRBD1. Germline V gene sequence: CDR1 MDHEN, CDR2 SYDVKM. The trim removed 3 bases at V and 0 bases at J, leaving 3 bases unmatched. This CDR3 is 15 amino acids long. Here the CDR3 reads CASSFGTGSSYEQYF. CDR3 in DNA: TGTGCCAGCAGTTTTGGGACAGGGAGCTCCTACGAGCAGTACTTC.

V usage is TRBV12-3 or TRBV12-4 and J usage is TRBJ2-1; TRBD1 is a possible D gene (5 bases). This CDR3 has 11 amino acids. The V and J ends lost 6 bases and 10 bases respectively, with 10 bases between them. The CDR3 reads CASSSGYEQFF. DNA for the CDR3: TGTGCCAGCAGCTCAGGGTACGAGCAGTTCTTC.